Listed below are T cell receptor beta chains from one sample, sequenced in a study of OX40 agonist ivuxolimab in advanced cancers. The table came from immunoSEQ multiplex PCR; TCRdb's copy has only in-frame clones and leaves some out. The table lists around 76,000 clones, around 85% of them singletons. This sample comprised CD4+ or CD8+ T cells sorted from blood, obtained in a trial of the OX40 agonist ivuxolimab. The source is an adult with an advanced solid tumor such as melanoma, head and neck, liver or kidney cancer. The CDR3 runs from the conserved cysteine through the conserved F or W. A D gene is named only where the DNA matches it firmly. Size is omitted from some rows. Given values are once, few, many or a class for expanded clones.

abundance | j_gene | d_gene | v_gene | CDR3aa | CDR3nt
once | TRBJ2-7 | . | TRBV6-6 | CASSSPLDYEQYF | TGTGCCAGCAGTTCTCCACTAGACTACGAGCAGTACTTC
few | TRBJ2-3 | TRBD1 | TRBV10-3 | CAISEGQGSTDTQYF | TGTGCCATCAGTGAGGGACAGGGGAGCACAGATACGCAGTATTTT
. | TRBJ2-7 | . | TRBV11-2 | CASSLAGSTLYEQYF | TGTGCCAGCAGCTTAGCGGGGAGCACTTTATACGAGCAGTACTTC
. | TRBJ1-1 | . | TRBV5-1 | CASQVGGTVNTEAFF | TGCGCCAGCCAGGTTGGGGGGACGGTGAACACTGAAGCTTTCTTT
. | TRBJ2-7 | . | TRBV15 | CATSSPRTYEQYF | TGTGCCACCAGCAGCCCCCGTACGTACGAGCAGTACTTC
. | TRBJ1-2 | . | TRBV25-1 | CASSDLGHYYGYTF | TGTGCCAGCAGTGATCTGGGGCACTACTATGGCTACACCTTC
. | TRBJ2-5 | TRBD2 | TRBV2 | CASSPLAGRGETQYF | TGTGCCAGCAGTCCACTAGCGGGGCGGGGGGAGACCCAGTACTTC
. | TRBJ2-5 | . | TRBV7-2 | CASSLAGLWETQYF | TGTGCCAGCAGCTTAGCGGGCTTGTGGGAGACCCAGTACTTC
. | TRBJ1-1 | . | TRBV5-6 | CASSLEGLGNTEAFF | TGTGCCAGCAGCTTGGAGGGGCTCGGGAACACTGAAGCTTTCTTT
few | TRBJ1-3 | . | TRBV30 | CAWSSLGNTIYF | TGTGCCTGGAGTTCACTGGGAAACACCATATATTTT
few | TRBJ1-5 | TRBD1 | TRBV7-2 | CASSASGTGGNQPQHF | TGTGCCAGCAGCGCGTCCGGGACAGGGGGCAATCAGCCCCAGCATTTT
. | TRBJ1-5 | . | TRBV19 | CASSPGSNQPQHF | TGTGCCAGTAGTCCGGGGAGCAATCAGCCCCAGCATTTT
. | TRBJ2-5 | TRBD1 | TRBV2 | CASSDRESQETQYF | TGTGCCAGCAGCGACAGGGAGAGCCAAGAGACCCAGTACTTC